The 28 T cell receptor beta chains below were found in one sample sequenced in a study of CD8 T cells in Susac syndrome. After extraction with the RNeasy kit, roughly 0.5 to 1 ug of the RNA was reverse transcribed using random hexamers. TCRdb re-called the immunoSEQ multiplex PCR reads through MiXCR, storing one row per CDR3 protein. Of about 130,000 distinct CDR3 sequences in the sample, around 93% were seen once. Sequences were obtained from CD8+ T cells from PBMCs. These TCRs come from a human donor with Susac syndrome.

The chain joins TRBV19 to TRBJ2-5, with TRBD1 identical over 10 bases. The CDR3 spans 15 residues. V dropped 1 base and J dropped 1; count of bases not matched to a gene: 0. Germline lookup yields CDR1 LNHDA and CDR2 SQIVND (reference sequence). CDR3 residues: CASSIGTGGQETQYF. DNA of the CDR3: TGTGCCAGTAGTATAGGGACAGGGGGCCAAGAGACCCAGTACTTC.

The gene calls are TRBV12-3 or TRBV12-4 and TRBJ2-1; 7 nucleotides match TRBD2. The CDR3 has 15 amino acids. Trimming cost V 1 base and J 1 base; bases outside gene matches: 1. CDR3 residues: CASSLGSGSYNEQFF. The CDR3, as DNA: TGTGCCAGCAGTTTAGGTAGCGGGTCCTACAATGAGCAGTTCTTC.

The chain carries TRBV27 and TRBJ2-1, with TRBD2 identical over 7 bases. The CDR3 extends over 14 amino acids. Germline V CDR1 and CDR2: MNHEY, SMNVEV (reference sequence). V dropped 8 bases and J dropped 5; count of bases not matched to a gene: 9. CDR3 nucleotides: TGTGCCAGCTCGGCGGGAGATTCTAACAATGAGCAGTTCTTC. Residues: CASSAGDSNNEQFF.

This rearrangement joins TRBV12-3 or TRBV12-4 to TRBJ1-5; D is unresolved. This CDR3 is 14 amino acids long. Trimming pared 2 bases from V and 3 bases from J, leaving 8 bases between. The CDR3 region has the DNA TGTGCCAGCAGTTTAAACGGAGCCAATCAGCCCCAGCATTTT. It translates to CASSLNGANQPQHF.

V gene TRBV7-2 combines with J gene TRBJ1-1; possible D gene TRBD1, 5 bases. The CDR3 runs to 12 residues. CDR1 and CDR2 (germline): SGHTA, FQGNSA. Trimming pared 1 base from V and 8 bases from J, leaving 8 bases between. The CDR3 nucleotides are TGTGCCAGCAGCTTAGGGGGCGGGGAAGCTTTCTTT. Its protein product is CASSLGGGEAFF.

The gene calls are TRBV28 and TRBJ2-1, with a tentative D call TRBD2 (6 bases). Deletions cut 6 bases from V and 0 bases from J, with 15 bases between. Germline CDR1 MDHEN, CDR2 SYDVKM. This CDR3 contains 16 residues. The CDR3 loop reads CASSLTSGSSYNEQFF. CDR3 bases: TGTGCCAGCAGCCTGACTAGTGGGAGCTCCTACAATGAGCAGTTCTTC.

The rearrangement uses TRBV6-5 and TRBJ1-2; 10 bases are a match to TRBD1. The V and J ends lost 4 bases and 5 bases, in that order; junction bases with no gene match: 16. This CDR3 has 18 residues. The germline V gene has CDR1 MNHEY and CDR2 SVGAGI. DNA of the CDR3: TGTGCCAGCAGTTTTTCTCCGGGACAGGGGACCGGTTGGTATGGCTACACCTTC. Encoded protein: CASSFSPGQGTGWYGYTF.

The rearrangement uses TRBV9 and TRBJ1-2; D unclear. Germline V gene lookup returns CDR1 SGDLS and CDR2 YYNGEE. Between the trimmed V and J ends, which lost 5 bases and 5 bases, there was a span of 19 bases. The CDR3 is 15 amino acids. The CDR3 DNA reads TGTGCCAGCAGGCCTATTCTGACATACTGGTATGGCTACACCTTC. Translated: CASRPILTYWYGYTF.

This chain uses TRBV28 with TRBJ2-7, with TRBD1 matching 9 bases. V lost 6 bases, J lost 3 bases, and 6 bases stayed unmatched. The CDR3 has 14 residues. Germline V gives CDR1 MDHEN, CDR2 SYDVKM. CDR3 region: CASSDLTGGYEQYF. The CDR3 coding sequence is TGTGCCAGCAGCGACCTGACAGGGGGCTACGAGCAGTACTTC.

This clonotype has only one observation. The V gene is TRBV7-3, the J gene TRBJ2-3; tentatively, D is TRBD1 (6 bases). V gave up 1 base and J gave up 5 bases, with 13 bases separating them. Germline loops: CDR1 SGHTA, CDR2 FQGTGA. This CDR3 has 15 amino acids. The CDR3 region has the DNA TGTGCCAGCAGCTTAAACGCAGGGGCGGGAGATACGCAGTATTTT. Translating gives CASSLNAGAGDTQYF.

The chain employs TRBV11-2 and TRBJ2-5; D is unresolved. Trimming pared 6 bases from V and 5 bases from J, leaving 13 bases between. The CDR3 spans 13 residues. From germline, CDR1 is SGHAT and CDR2 FQNNGV. Here the CDR3 reads CASRPDGWETQYF. CDR3 coding DNA: TGTGCCAGCAGGCCGGACGGGTGGGAGACCCAGTACTTC.

The chain carries TRBV9 and TRBJ2-7; D possibly matches TRBD1 or TRBD2 (7 bases each). The ends were cut back, 7 bases at V and 3 bases at J, with 14 bases in the middle. CDR3 size: 13 residues. In germline, CDR1 is SGDLS, CDR2 YYNGEE. DNA for the CDR3: TGTGCCAGCGGAAGCGGGACAGTCTACGAGCAGTACTTC. Amino acids: CASGSGTVYEQYF. Together with reference TRBV9 and TRBJ2-7, the CDR3 gives the full variable domain: DSGVTQTPKHLITATGQRVTLRCSPRSGDLSVYWYQQSLDQGLQFLIQYYNGEERAKGNILERFSAQQFPDLHSELNLSSLELGDSALYFCASGSGTVYEQYFGPGTRLTVT.

This rearrangement joins TRBV13 to TRBJ2-1, with no clear D. The CDR3 spans 13 residues. Germline loops: CDR1 PRHDT, CDR2 FYEKMQ (reference sequence). The germline V and J ends were trimmed by 8 bases and 7 bases, with 15 bases remaining between them. The CDR3 nucleotides read TGTGCCAGCGTACGAGTGACTGTGAATGAGCAGTTCTTC. Translated: CASVRVTVNEQFF.

V usage is TRBV5-4 and J usage is TRBJ2-1, with 9 bases identical to TRBD1. Trimming took 5 bases from V and 9 from J; bases not matched to a gene: 12. This CDR3 contains 15 residues. Looked up from germline, CDR1 is SGHNT and CDR2 is YYREEE (reference sequence). CDR3 loop: CASRRDREGLGEQFF. CDR3 sequence (DNA): TGTGCCAGCAGAAGGGACAGGGAGGGCCTGGGTGAGCAGTTCTTC. Variable domain in full (rest from reference TRBV5-4 and TRBJ2-1): ETGVTQSPTHLIKTRGQQVTLRCSSQSGHNTVSWYQQALGQGPQFIFQYYREEENGRGNFPPRFSGLQFPNYSSELNVNALELDDSALYLCASRRDREGLGEQFFGPGTRLTVL.

This chain uses TRBV28 with TRBJ2-4; D is ambiguous. Germline CDR1 and CDR2: MDHEN and SYDVKM. With 7 bases removed from V and 0 bases from J, the gap between germline ends came to 10 bases. The CDR3 extends over 14 amino acids. The CDR3 DNA sequence: TGTGCCAGCACACGACGATTAGCCAAAAACATTCAGTACTTC. Translating it yields CASTRRLAKNIQYF.

The J gene is TRBJ1-2, the V gene TRBV24-1, with D perhaps TRBD1 (5 bases). CDR3 size: 14 residues. Germline loops: CDR1 KGHDR, CDR2 SFDVKD. Trimming pared 0 bases from V and 4 bases from J, leaving 8 bases between. The CDR3 DNA reads as TGTGCCACCAGTGATTTGACAGGCTCCTATGGCTACACCTTC. Its translation is CATSDLTGSYGYTF.

The rearrangement uses TRBV7-3 and TRBJ2-7, with no clear D. The CDR3 runs 13 residues. Looked up from germline, CDR1 is SGHTA and CDR2 is FQGTGA. The ends were cut back, 3 bases at V and 3 bases at J, with 9 bases in the middle. The CDR3: CASSFPESYEQYF. The CDR3 coding sequence is TGTGCCAGCAGCTTTCCGGAGAGCTACGAGCAGTACTTC.

The chain uses TRBV28 and TRBJ2-2; 9 nucleotides align to TRBD1. Germline CDR1 MDHEN, CDR2 SYDVKM. The CDR3 is 14 amino acids. Trimming took 3 bases from V and 7 from J; bases not matched to a gene: 3. CDR3 sequence: CASSFHRGLGELFF. In nucleotides, the CDR3 is TGTGCCAGCAGTTTTCACAGGGGGCTCGGGGAGCTGTTTTTT.

This chain uses TRBV25-1 with TRBJ2-7, with 7 nucleotides matching TRBD1. Per the germline V gene, CDR1 is MGHDK and CDR2 is SYGVNS. V was clipped by 3 bases and J by 13 bases; unmatched bases: 9. This CDR3 spans 12 amino acids. CDR3 bases: TGTGCCAGCAGTGACCTCTCCGGACAGGCCTACTTC. Translated: CASSDLSGQAYF.

The rearrangement joins TRBV28 to TRBJ1-5; D is perhaps TRBD1 (5 bases). Germline V CDR1 and CDR2: MDHEN, SYDVKM. Trimming removed 5 bases from V and 0 bases from J, with 11 bases in between. The CDR3 totals 15 residues. The CDR3 reads CASSPGAYSNQPQHF. In nucleotides, the CDR3 is TGTGCCAGCAGTCCCGGGGCCTATAGCAATCAGCCCCAGCATTTT.

The V call is TRBV12-5, the J call TRBJ2-7, with TRBD2 matching over 8 bases. CDR1 is LGHNT and CDR2 is FRNRAP in the germline V gene. Germline trimming cut 4 bases from V and 3 bases from J; bases unmatched to any gene: 5. CDR3 length equals 14 residues. DNA of the CDR3: TGTGCTAGTGGTTCCCTAGCGGGCATCTACGAGCAGTACTTC. It codes for CASGSLAGIYEQYF.

The chain recombines TRBV9 with TRBJ1-3; TRBD1 aligns across 7 bases. Germline CDR1 reads SGDLS; CDR2 reads YYNGEE. The CDR3 runs 14 residues. V lost 3 bases, J lost 3 bases, and 3 bases stayed unmatched. CDR3 residues: CASSAQGDGNTIYF. The CDR3 DNA reads TGTGCCAGCAGCGCTCAGGGGGATGGAAACACCATATATTTT.

V usage is TRBV11-2 and J usage is TRBJ2-7, with D hard to call. Germline values: CDR1 SGHAT, CDR2 FQNNGV. With 3 bases removed from V and 0 bases from J, the gap between germline ends came to 12 bases. The CDR3 spans 15 residues. The CDR3 DNA reads TGTGCCAGCAGCTTGTCCCGGGCCGGCTCCTACGAGCAGTACTTC. Translation gives CASSLSRAGSYEQYF.

The V and J genes are TRBV18 and TRBJ1-1; perhaps TRBD1 as D (5 bases). CDR1 is KGHSH, CDR2 LQKENI, per germline. The V gene lost 3 bases and the J gene lost 4 bases, with 6 bases spanning the gap. There are 12 residues in the CDR3. The CDR3 DNA follows: TGTGCCAGCTCACCGGGGACCACTGAAGCTTTCTTT. Its protein is CASSPGTTEAFF.

This clonotype was observed once. The V call is TRBV12-3 or TRBV12-4, the J call TRBJ2-7; TRBD1 is a possible D gene (5 bases). Trimming took 5 bases from V and 5 from J, leaving 22 bases between them. This CDR3 is 16 amino acids long. In nucleotides, the CDR3 is TGTGCCAGCAGTGACCCATACAGGAATCCCTACAACGAGCAGTACTTC. It codes for CASSDPYRNPYNEQYF.

The rearrangement links TRBV7-9 to TRBJ2-1, with D possibly matching TRBD2 (7 bases). Germline loops: CDR1 SEHNR, CDR2 FQNEAQ (reference sequence). The V and J ends lost 4 bases and 6 bases respectively, with 13 bases between them. The CDR3 totals 14 residues. CDR3 DNA sequence: TGTGCCAGCAGCTGGGGGGGGCTGGGCAATGAGCAGTTCTTC. This encodes CASSWGGLGNEQFF.

This clonotype was detected a few times. This chain uses TRBV3-1 with TRBJ1-1; D is unresolved. This CDR3 spans 12 amino acids. V was cut by 4 bases and J by 1 base, with 4 bases left in between. Germline CDR1 is LGHDT and CDR2 is YNNKEL (reference sequence). CDR3 amino acids: CASSPQNTEAFF. CDR3 bases: TGTGCCAGCAGCCCTCAGAACACTGAAGCTTTCTTT. The whole variable domain, filled in from reference TRBV3-1 and TRBJ1-1, reads DTAVSQTPKYLVTQMGNDKSIKCEQNLGHDTMYWYKQDSKKFLKIMFSYNNKELIINETVPNRFSPKSPDKAHLNLHINSLELGDSAVYFCASSPQNTEAFFGQGTRLTVV.

The V gene is TRBV12-3 or TRBV12-4, the J gene TRBJ1-1; no definite D call. V gave up 5 bases and J gave up 4 bases, with 11 bases separating them. CDR3 length: 13 residues. The CDR3 DNA sequence: TGTGCCAGCAGTGGAGGTATGGGCACTGAAGCTTTCTTT. This codes for CASSGGMGTEAFF.